This T cell receptor beta chain was observed in a study of STAT5B mutations in CD4+ large granular lymphocyte leukemia. The CDR3 covers 16 residues. The V gene's germline CDR1 is LGHNA and CDR2 YSLEER. The protocol was immunoSEQ multiplex PCR, while the TCRdb copy is restricted to in-frame clones and leaves out a portion. The repertoire holds about 20,000 clones, 82% seen once, with roughly 9% in the top ten. The V and J genes are TRBV4-3 and TRBJ2-3, with a possible D match to TRBD1 (5 bases). The assigned J gene may be wrong: the sequence end matches TRBJ1-5 better. Sequencing input: CD4+ T cells from blood buffy coats. This TCR derives from a human donor in good health. DNA of the CDR3: TGCGCCAGCAGCCGCCGGATCGGGGTCGGGGGAGATACGCAGCATTTT. This sequence encodes CASSRRIGVGGDTQHF.